The 32 T cell receptor beta chains reported below all come from one sample, sequenced in a study of blood T cell repertoires in COVID-19. The data were produced by immunoSEQ multiplex PCR, yet TCRdb's version contains in-frame clones alone and is incomplete. The sample has tens of thousands of clones; more than 65% are singletons. The sequencing input was peripheral blood. The receptors stem from a man aged 50 to 60 with acute or convalescent COVID-19.

The genes are TRBV5-6 and TRBJ2-7; D is undetermined. Germline CDR1 and CDR2: SGHDT and YYEEEE. The CDR3 is made up of 11 amino acids. The V gene lost 3 bases and the J gene lost 2 bases, with 3 bases spanning the gap. CDR3 nucleotide sequence: TGTGCCAGCAGCTCCACCTACGAGCAGTACTTC. This encodes CASSSTYEQYF.

The CDR3 DNA reads as TGCGCCAGCAGTGAGTCCGGGGGGAGCTCCTACAATGAGCAGTTCTTC. It yields the protein CASSESGGSSYNEQFF. The chain couples TRBV10-2 to TRBJ2-1, with 7 positions matching TRBD2. After removal of 0 bases from V and 0 bases from J, the junction contained 2 bases not matched to a gene. This CDR3 is built from 16 residues. CDR1 WSHSY and CDR2 SAAADI come from the germline V gene.

The rearrangement joins TRBV19 to TRBJ1-2, with 9 bases that match TRBD1. Trimming removed 7 bases from V and 8 bases from J; junction bases left unmatched: 11. CDR1 LNHDA and CDR2 SQIVND come from the germline V gene (reference sequence). The CDR3 covers 14 residues. CDR3 in DNA: TGTGCCAGTAACACACAACAGGGGGCAAGGGGCTACACCTTC. It specifies CASNTQQGARGYTF.

This clone was seen only once. The rearrangement joins TRBV5-4 to TRBJ1-5, with D perhaps TRBD1 (5 bases). The CDR3 runs 15 residues. The germline gives CDR1 SGHNT, CDR2 YYREEE (reference sequence). V lost 4 bases, J lost 1 base, and 12 bases lay in between. The CDR3 sequence is CASSAGLGSNQPQHF. CDR3 nucleotides: TGTGCCAGCAGCGCGGGACTGGGAAGCAATCAGCCCCAGCATTTT. The full variable domain, rest sourced from reference TRBV5-4 and TRBJ1-5, is ETGVTQSPTHLIKTRGQQVTLRCSSQSGHNTVSWYQQALGQGPQFIFQYYREEENGRGNFPPRFSGLQFPNYSSELNVNALELDDSALYLCASSAGLGSNQPQHFGDGTRLSIL.

The rearrangement links TRBV14 to TRBJ1-2; 7 bases agree with TRBD1. Germline CDR1 is SGHDN and CDR2 is FVKESK. The CDR3 loop spans 15 amino acids. V dropped 0 bases and J dropped 4; count of bases not matched to a gene: 5. In DNA form, the CDR3 reads TGTGCCAGCAGCCAAGATCTCCGGGACAGCTATGGCTACACCTTC. It yields the protein CASSQDLRDSYGYTF.

The rearrangement uses TRBV19 and TRBJ1-2; D unclear. In germline, CDR1 is LNHDA, CDR2 SQIVND (reference sequence). CDR3 length equals 12 residues. Trimming removed 7 bases at V and 6 bases at J, with 12 bases between. DNA for the CDR3: TGTGCCAGTACGGGAGGGATTCATGGCTACACCTTC. It codes for CASTGGIHGYTF.

The chain uses TRBV19 and TRBJ2-2, with 7 bases aligning to TRBD1. Germline V gives CDR1 LNHDA, CDR2 SQIVND (reference sequence). This CDR3 has 15 amino acids. CDR3 amino acids: CATRGNRGNTGELFF. The CDR3, as DNA: TGTGCGACGAGAGGGAACAGGGGTAACACCGGGGAGCTGTTTTTT.

The chain links TRBV5-1 to TRBJ2-7; possibly TRBD1 for D (5 bases). Trimming took off 0 bases at V and 5 bases at J, with 12 bases between the two ends. This CDR3 has 14 residues. Germline V lookup: CDR1 SGHRS, CDR2 YFSETQ. DNA of the CDR3: TGCGCCAGCAGCTTGGCCAGGGAAGGCGACGAGCAGTACTTC. This gives the protein CASSLAREGDEQYF.

In DNA form, the CDR3 reads TGTGCCAGCAGTTCATCACTAGGAGGATACGAGCAGTACTTC. This encodes CASSSSLGGYEQYF. This chain links TRBV6-5 with TRBJ2-7; weak D call: TRBD2 (5 bases). Germline CDR1 and CDR2: MNHEY and SVGAGI. The length of the CDR3 is 14 residues. The V and J ends lost 4 bases and 4 bases respectively, with 14 bases between them.

This chain joins TRBV5-5 and TRBJ1-5, with TRBD1 identical over 9 bases. The CDR3 spans 20 residues. Germline lookup yields CDR1 SGHKS and CDR2 YYEKEE (reference sequence). After removal of 2 bases from V and 0 bases from J, the junction contained 15 bases not matched to a gene. This CDR3 is CASSLMLRGQGLYSNQPQHF. CDR3 nucleotide sequence: TGTGCCAGCAGCTTAATGCTTAGGGGACAGGGACTTTATAGCAATCAGCCCCAGCATTTT.

The chain links TRBV4-3 to TRBJ1-2; 7 bases are a match to TRBD1. This CDR3 contains 14 residues. With 3 bases clipped from V and 7 bases from J, the junction kept 8 bases outside the gene matches. Germline CDR1 and CDR2: LGHNA and YSLEER. The CDR3 bases are TGCGCCAGCAGCCACACTACAGGGGTAGGTGGCTACACCTTC. Protein sequence: CASSHTTGVGGYTF.

The chain recombines TRBV6-5 with TRBJ1-5; D ambiguous. This CDR3 region has 13 residues. V was trimmed by 9 bases and J by 1 base, leaving 10 bases between them. Per germline, CDR1 MNHEY and CDR2 SVGAGI. The CDR3 reads CASRTSSNQPQHF. The CDR3 nucleotides are TGTGCCAGTAGGACTTCGAGCAATCAGCCCCAGCATTTT.

For the CDR3, the DNA is TGTGCCAGCAGCTTAGCGAGAGGGGGCTCTGGAAACACCATATATTTT. It yields the protein CASSLARGGSGNTIYF. J is TRBJ1-3 and V is TRBV7-9, with D tentatively TRBD1 (6 bases). This CDR3 contains 16 residues. CDR1 and CDR2 (germline): SEHNR, FQNEAQ (reference sequence). Between the trimmed V and J ends, which lost 0 bases and 0 bases, there was a span of 9 bases.

This clone showed up just a few times. The chain couples TRBV19 to TRBJ2-7; TRBD1 matches at 8 bases. The CDR3 runs to 14 residues. The trim removed 5 bases at V and 4 bases at J, leaving 7 bases unmatched. Germline values: CDR1 LNHDA, CDR2 SQIVND (reference sequence). The CDR3 loop is CASSSGTGGYEQYF. For the CDR3, the DNA is TGTGCCAGTAGTTCCGGGACAGGTGGATACGAGCAGTACTTC.

The rearrangement uses TRBV7-3 and TRBJ1-1; no reliable D call. This CDR3 comprises 13 residues. V shed 5 bases and J shed 0 bases, with 7 bases lying between them. Germline values: CDR1 SGHTA, CDR2 FQGTGA. This CDR3 is CASSPYMNTEAFF. CDR3 nucleotide sequence: TGTGCCAGCAGCCCTTATATGAACACTGAAGCTTTCTTT. The entire variable domain, with the rest obtained from reference TRBV7-3 and TRBJ1-1, is as follows: GAGVSQTPSNKVTEKGKYVELRCDPISGHTALYWYRQSLGQGPEFLIYFQGTGAADDSGLPNDRFFAVRPEGSVSTLKIQRTERGDSAVYLCASSPYMNTEAFFGQGTRLTVV.

This chain links TRBV6-5 with TRBJ2-7; 7 bases agree with TRBD1. Germline lookup yields CDR1 MNHEY and CDR2 SVGAGI. The junction had 1 base not matched to a gene; V was cut back by 4 bases and J by 1 base. CDR3 length equals 13 residues. The CDR3 is CASSSGQSYEQYF. In DNA, the CDR3 is TGTGCCAGCAGTTCGGGACAGTCCTACGAGCAGTACTTC.

The chain joins TRBV3-1 (or the pseudogene TRBV3-2) to TRBJ2-1, with 10 bases aligning to TRBD1. With 5 bases clipped from V and 4 bases from J, the junction kept 8 bases outside the gene matches. The CDR3 spans 16 residues. Germline V gene sequence: CDR1 LGHDT, CDR2 YNNKEL (reference sequence). The CDR3 nucleotides read TGTGCCAGCAGCATAATCGGGACAGGGGTTTACAATGAGCAGTTCTTC. It translates to CASSIIGTGVYNEQFF.

V usage is TRBV4-3 and J usage is TRBJ2-3, with TRBD2 matching 9 bases. With 0 bases clipped from V and 0 bases from J, the junction kept 10 bases outside the gene matches. This CDR3 spans 19 amino acids. Germline V gene sequence: CDR1 LGHNA, CDR2 YSLEER. As DNA, the CDR3 is TGCGCCAGCAGCCAAGATGGGCTAGCGGGGACCACTAGCACAGATACGCAGTATTTT. It yields the protein CASSQDGLAGTTSTDTQYF.

V usage is TRBV7-9 and J usage is TRBJ2-3; D perhaps matches TRBD2 (6 bases). The germline CDR1 and CDR2 sequences are SEHNR and FQNEAQ (reference sequence). Trimming removed 5 bases from V and 8 bases from J, with 8 bases in between. CDR3 length equals 11 residues. CDR3 protein: CASSPGGTQYF. The DNA for the CDR3 is TGTGCCAGCAGCCCCGGGGGTACGCAGTATTTT.

This chain connects TRBV7-2 to TRBJ2-5, with unresolved D. With 5 bases removed from V and 5 bases from J, the gap between germline ends came to 12 bases. The CDR3 has 13 residues. In germline, CDR1 is SGHTA, CDR2 FQGNSA. CDR3 loop: CASSPPPRETQYF. The CDR3 coding sequence is TGTGCCAGCAGCCCCCCGCCGAGGGAGACCCAGTACTTC.

The V gene is TRBV12-3 or TRBV12-4, the J gene TRBJ1-3, with D possibly being TRBD1 (5 bases). The CDR3 is made up of 13 amino acids. V lost 5 bases, J lost 9 bases, and 14 bases lay in between. CDR3 sequence: CASSTGTGSTIYF. Here the CDR3 DNA reads TGTGCCAGCAGTACGGGGACTGGATCCACCATATATTTT.

The chain carries TRBV28 and TRBJ1-6; TRBD1 matches at 7 bases. Per germline, CDR1 MDHEN and CDR2 SYDVKM. The trim removed 8 bases at V and 9 bases at J, leaving 13 bases unmatched. There are 15 residues in the CDR3. The DNA of the CDR3 is TGTGCCAGCGTGGGAACAGGGGATTGGGGTTCACCCCTCCACTTT. It encodes CASVGTGDWGSPLHF.

This chain connects TRBV7-9 to TRBJ1-2; D ambiguous. CDR1 and CDR2 from the germline V gene are SEHNR and FQNEAQ (reference sequence). Between the trimmed V and J ends, which lost 2 bases and 7 bases, there was a span of 17 bases. The CDR3 spans 15 residues. The CDR3 nucleotides are TGTGCCAGCAGCTTAAAAGTTGGGCTTCTATGTGGCTACACCTTC. Amino acids: CASSLKVGLLCGYTF. The whole variable domain, filled in from reference TRBV7-9 and TRBJ1-2, reads DTGVSQNPRHKITKRGQNVTFRCDPISEHNRLYWYRQTLGQGPEFLTYFQNEAQLEKSRLLSDRFSAERPKGSFSTLEIQRTEQGDSAMYLCASSLKVGLLCGYTFGSGTRLTVV.

The rearrangement uses TRBV21-1 and TRBJ1-2; the table's TRBD1 call for D was not verified on the DNA. TRBV21-1 is reported as a pseudogene. The CDR3 length is 18 residues. The CDR3 nucleotides are TGTGCCAGCAGCAAAACGCCCCTGACAGGGGTACATAGTTATGGCTACACCTTC. It yields the protein CASSKTPLTGVHSYGYTF.

The rearrangement links TRBV13 to TRBJ2-1; TRBD1 aligns across 7 bases. There are 16 residues in the CDR3. The V gene end was trimmed by 4 bases and the J gene end by 5 bases; junction bases not matched to a gene: 11. Germline V gene data show CDR1 as PRHDT and CDR2 as FYEKMQ (reference sequence). The CDR3 reads CASSSGDRGQDNEQFF. Here the CDR3 DNA reads TGTGCCAGCAGCTCAGGCGATAGGGGGCAGGACAATGAGCAGTTCTTC.

The rearrangement links TRBV6-5 to TRBJ1-1, with D maybe TRBD1 (5 bases). CDR1 and CDR2 from the germline V gene are MNHEY and SVGAGI. The CDR3 sequence is 14 residues long. The V end was cut by 2 bases, the J end by 4 bases, with 11 bases between. CDR3 coding DNA: TGTGCCAGCAGTTACCAGGGCTTGGGCACTGAAGCTTTCTTT. It yields the protein CASSYQGLGTEAFF.

The rearrangement joins TRBV3-1 (or the pseudogene TRBV3-2) to TRBJ2-1, with 11 bases lining up with TRBD2. Per germline, CDR1 LGHDT and CDR2 YNNKEL (reference sequence). With V trimmed by 4 bases and J by 5 bases, 7 bases remained unmatched. This CDR3 has 16 amino acids. In nucleotides, the CDR3 is TGTGCCAGCAGCCTTAGCGGGGGGGCCGGGAACAATGAGCAGTTCTTC. This codes for CASSLSGGAGNNEQFF.

V usage is TRBV4-1 and J usage is TRBJ1-4; D is uncertain. This CDR3 is 14 amino acids long. V shed 4 bases and J shed 0 bases, with 6 bases lying between them. Germline CDR1 is MGHRA and CDR2 is YSYEKL. CDR3 amino acids: CASSLRATNEKLFF. The CDR3 region has the DNA TGCGCCAGCAGCCTGAGAGCAACTAATGAAAAACTGTTTTTT.

This chain uses TRBV7-9 with TRBJ2-3, with 7 bases aligning to TRBD2. The J segment lost 7 bases and the V segment lost 2 bases, leaving 9 bases of the junction unmatched. Germline assignment: CDR1 SEHNR and CDR2 FQNEAQ (reference sequence). The CDR3 has 15 amino acids. The CDR3 DNA follows: TGTGCCAGCAGCTTAACCAGCGGGGAACGTCATACGCAGTATTTT. Translated: CASSLTSGERHTQYF.

In its sample, this clone was seen a few times. The chain has TRBV6-6 and TRBJ2-7; tentative D call: TRBD1 (5 bases). Germline V gives CDR1 MNHNY, CDR2 SVGAGI (reference sequence). This CDR3 spans 13 amino acids. Trimming pared 2 bases from V and 0 bases from J, leaving 5 bases between. The CDR3 region has the DNA TGTGCCAGCAGTTACGGGGCCTCCTACGAGCAGTACTTC. Encoded protein: CASSYGASYEQYF.

This clone has just a few counts. The chain combines TRBV12-3 or TRBV12-4 with TRBJ2-3; possibly TRBD2 for D (5 bases). The CDR3 length is 11 residues. V was clipped by 8 bases and J by 7 bases, with 10 bases between them. CDR3 bases: TGTGCCAGCGGTCGGGGTCATACGCAGTATTTT. Amino acids: CASGRGHTQYF.

The chain uses TRBV27 and TRBJ2-7, with D tentatively TRBD2 (9 bases). Trimming removed 5 bases at V and 4 bases at J, with 27 bases between. Germline lookup yields CDR1 MNHEY and CDR2 SMNVEV (reference sequence). The CDR3 has 18 residues. The CDR3 nucleotides read TGTGCCAGCAGTCCCGGGACAGGCTTTGGACTAGCGTCGTACGAGCAGTACTTC. Protein sequence: CASSPGTGFGLASYEQYF.